This TCR beta chain was documented in a study of shared clonotypes between healthy human individuals. Overall study results and limits: Limited genetic and exposure-history diversity came from having few donors.

A CD45RA+ naive subset and a CD45RA-negative memory subset were split from CD4+ cells. Here immunoSEQ multiplex PCR was the method, and the copy in TCRdb shows in-frame clones only, minus some. Here the sample spans more than 550,000 clones, approximately 72% being singletons. Germline CDR1 MNHEY, CDR2 SVGAGI. Between the trimmed V and J ends, which lost 2 bases and 0 bases, there was a span of 12 bases. The CDR3 covers 16 residues. About this clone itself: What it binds is unknown.

V usage is TRBV6-5 and J usage is TRBJ2-3; D possibly matches TRBD1 or TRBD2 (5 bases each). This receptor was identified in a woman in her 30s in good health. The sequencing sample was made of memory CD4+ T cells sorted from blood. This sample's subset: CD45RA-negative fraction. The CDR3 nucleotides are TGTGCCAGCAGTTACGAAGGTTGGGGGAGCACAGATACGCAGTATTTT. It codes for CASSYEGWGSTDTQYF.